A selection of T cell receptor beta chains follows, all from one sample in a study of blood T cell repertoires in COVID-19. Measured with immunoSEQ multiplex PCR; TCRdb has only the in-frame clones, and not every one. The sample contains roughly 180,000 clones, over 70% of which appear only once. The sample was PBMCs or T cells enriched from blood (not recorded which). The receptors stem from a man aged 45-65 years who had recovered from COVID-19. Both conserved end residues are part of each CDR3. Size is stated for part of the rows, as once, few or many counts, or as a class when the clone is expanded.

V gene	clone size	J gene	CDR3 protein
TRBV9	-	TRBJ1-2	CASSGDRAAGYTF
TRBV13	-	TRBJ2-2	CASSFSGGELFF
TRBV7-8	-	TRBJ2-3	CASSQGLRTDTQYF
TRBV28	once	TRBJ1-2	CASSPTAAYYGYTF
TRBV7-2	-	TRBJ1-2	CASSTDGGGLGYGYTF
TRBV5-1	-	TRBJ1-1	CASSSHDSEAFF
TRBV7-8	-	TRBJ1-2	CASSLGTGGGYGYTF
TRBV7-8	-	TRBJ2-3	CASSPTGGFTDTQYF
TRBV14	-	TRBJ1-2	CASSQDLGRGYGYTF
TRBV5-4	-	TRBJ1-2	CASSLVSPYGYTF
TRBV13	-	TRBJ1-1	CAGRQAQLNTEAFF
TRBV2	-	TRBJ2-5	CASSEQAGETQYF
TRBV28	-	TRBJ2-3	CASIGGRWADTQYF
TRBV6-5	-	TRBJ2-7	CASSSGDRYLYEQYF
TRBV12-3/TRBV12-4	-	TRBJ2-7	CASSPGTGEDF
TRBV24-1	-	TRBJ2-1	CATSDHTGFTRDEQFF
TRBV28	-	TRBJ2-7	CASSPGSSGSYEQYF
TRBV18	-	TRBJ2-2	CASSPPGQGNTGELFF
TRBV30	-	TRBJ2-2	CAWSTGGAGELFF
TRBV5-6	-	TRBJ2-7	CASSSRTGEYEQYF
TRBV27	-	TRBJ1-2	CASSYQAGAGYGYTF
TRBV24-1	-	TRBJ2-5	CATSDSPGGEETQYF